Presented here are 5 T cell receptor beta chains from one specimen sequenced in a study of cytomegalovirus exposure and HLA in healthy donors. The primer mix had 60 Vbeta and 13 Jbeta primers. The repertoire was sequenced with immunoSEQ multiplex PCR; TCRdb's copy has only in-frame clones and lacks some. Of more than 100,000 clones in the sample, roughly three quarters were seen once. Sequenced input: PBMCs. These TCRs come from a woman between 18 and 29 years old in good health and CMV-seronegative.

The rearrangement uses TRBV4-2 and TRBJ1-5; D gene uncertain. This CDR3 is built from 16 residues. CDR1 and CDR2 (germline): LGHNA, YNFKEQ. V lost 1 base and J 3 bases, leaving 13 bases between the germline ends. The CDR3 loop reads CASSQGQSRVNQPQHF. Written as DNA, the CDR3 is TGTGCCAGCAGCCAAGGGCAGTCACGGGTCAATCAGCCCCAGCATTTT.

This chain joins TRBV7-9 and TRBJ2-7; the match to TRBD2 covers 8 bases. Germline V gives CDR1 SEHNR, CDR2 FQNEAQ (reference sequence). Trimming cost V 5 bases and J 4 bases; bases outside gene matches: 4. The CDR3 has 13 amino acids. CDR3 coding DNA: TGTGCCAGCAGCCCCATAGCGGGATACGAGCAGTACTTC. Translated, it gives CASSPIAGYEQYF.

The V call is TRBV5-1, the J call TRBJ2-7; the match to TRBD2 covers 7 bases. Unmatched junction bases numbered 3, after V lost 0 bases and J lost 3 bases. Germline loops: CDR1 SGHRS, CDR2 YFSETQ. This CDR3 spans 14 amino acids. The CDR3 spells CASSLATSDYEQYF. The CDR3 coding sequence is TGCGCCAGCAGCTTGGCCACTAGCGACTACGAGCAGTACTTC. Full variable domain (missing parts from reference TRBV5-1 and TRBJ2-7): KAGVTQTPRYLIKTRGQQVTLSCSPISGHRSVSWYQQTPGQGLQFLFEYFSETQRNKGNFPGRFSGRQFSNSRSEMNVSTLELGDSALYLCASSLATSDYEQYFGPGTRLTVT.

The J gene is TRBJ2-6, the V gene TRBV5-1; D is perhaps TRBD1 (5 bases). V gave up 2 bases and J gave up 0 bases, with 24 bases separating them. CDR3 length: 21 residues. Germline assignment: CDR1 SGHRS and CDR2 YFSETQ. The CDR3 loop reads CASSLSGPLSAMYSGANVLTF. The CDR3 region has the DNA TGCGCCAGCAGCTTATCAGGGCCCCTGTCCGCCATGTACTCTGGGGCCAACGTCCTGACTTTC.

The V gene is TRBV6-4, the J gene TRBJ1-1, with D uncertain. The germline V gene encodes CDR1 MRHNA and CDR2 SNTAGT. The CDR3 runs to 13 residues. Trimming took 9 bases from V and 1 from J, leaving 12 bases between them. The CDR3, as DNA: TGTGCCAGTTCCACAGAAGGGAACACTGAAGCTTTCTTT. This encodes CASSTEGNTEAFF.